The next 32 T cell receptor beta chains were all read from a single sample in a study of blood T cell repertoires in COVID-19. Repertoires were generated with immunoSEQ multiplex PCR, while TCRdb's copy carries only in-frame clones and drops some. The table records about 330,000 clones, roughly 86% of them present only once. Sequencing was done on a sample of peripheral blood. These receptors were collected from a man aged 25-45 years with COVID-19, enrolled during active disease.

The V call is TRBV6-5, the J call TRBJ2-3; 7 bases fit TRBD1. The junction had 8 bases not matched to a gene; V was cut back by 8 bases and J by 0 bases. The germline V gene has CDR1 MNHEY and CDR2 SVGAGI. The CDR3 contains 15 residues. CDR3: CASSQGQISTDTQYF. CDR3 nucleotide sequence: TGTGCCAGCTCGCAGGGACAGATTAGCACAGATACGCAGTATTTT.

V gene TRBV19 combines with J gene TRBJ2-3, with TRBD2 identical over 8 bases. Trimming at V came to 5 bases and at J to 0 bases, leaving 16 bases not matched to a gene. The CDR3 length is 19 residues. Germline assignment: CDR1 LNHDA and CDR2 SQIVND (reference sequence). The CDR3 nucleotides are TGTGCCAGTAGTTCTCCGGGACTAGGGGGAGGGCCTAGCACAGATACGCAGTATTTT. Translating it yields CASSSPGLGGGPSTDTQYF.

To note about this clone: Other DNA sequences in this sample translate to the same CDR3. The rearrangement uses TRBV19 and TRBJ2-7; D call uncertain. Per the germline V gene, CDR1 is LNHDA and CDR2 is SQIVND (reference sequence). With 3 bases removed from V and 2 bases from J, the gap between germline ends came to 8 bases. The CDR3 is 13 residues long. Written as DNA, the CDR3 is TGTGCCAGTAGTATGGGCCTCACCTACGAGCAGTACTTC. Its protein is CASSMGLTYEQYF. Based on the CDR3 plus reference TRBV19 and TRBJ2-7, the full variable domain is DGGITQSPKYLFRKEGQNVTLSCEQNLNHDAMYWYRQDPGQGLRLIYYSQIVNDFQKGDIAEGYSVSREKKESFPLTVTSAQKNPTAFYLCASSMGLTYEQYFGPGTRLTVT.

The rearrangement links TRBV10-3 to TRBJ1-4, with 8 bases aligning to TRBD1. J lost 7 bases, V lost 9 bases, and 7 bases had no gene match. This CDR3 is built from 13 residues. CDR1 is ENHRY, CDR2 SYGVKD, per germline. The CDR3 DNA is TGTGCCATGTCGGGACAGGAAGCTGAAAAACTGTTTTTT. Its protein product is CAMSGQEAEKLFF.

This chain uses TRBV7-3 with TRBJ2-5; 7 nucleotides match TRBD2. CDR1 and CDR2 from the germline V gene are SGHTA and FQGTGA. The CDR3 has 16 amino acids. After removal of 5 bases from V and 0 bases from J, the junction contained 9 bases not matched to a gene. This CDR3 is CASSLNGRGNQETQYF. DNA for the CDR3: TGTGCCAGCAGCCTAAATGGGCGGGGGAACCAAGAGACCCAGTACTTC.

The rearrangement joins TRBV29-1 to TRBJ1-1; D uncertain. In germline, CDR1 is SQVTM, CDR2 ANQGSEA. Deletions cut 1 base from V and 10 bases from J, with 10 bases between. This CDR3 region has 11 residues. The DNA for the CDR3 is TGCAGCGTTGAAGCCCCCTCGGGAGCTTTCTTT. Protein sequence: CSVEAPSGAFF.

This clone was seen just once. The J gene is TRBJ2-3, the V gene TRBV5-1, with 8 bases identical to TRBD2. The V gene end was trimmed by 0 bases and the J gene end by 6 bases; junction bases not matched to a gene: 6. The CDR3 runs to 15 residues. Germline V gives CDR1 SGHRS, CDR2 YFSETQ. CDR3 DNA: TGCGCCAGCAGCTTGGAGGGCGGGAGGTCCGATACGCAGTATTTT. Translating gives CASSLEGGRSDTQYF. Full variable domain (outside the CDR3, taken from reference TRBV5-1 and TRBJ2-3): KAGVTQTPRYLIKTRGQQVTLSCSPISGHRSVSWYQQTPGQGLQFLFEYFSETQRNKGNFPGRFSGRQFSNSRSEMNVSTLELGDSALYLCASSLEGGRSDTQYFGPGTRLTVL.

This sequence joins TRBV7-2 and TRBJ1-5; D gene uncertain. Trimming removed 1 base from V and 3 bases from J, with 13 bases in between. In germline, CDR1 is SGHTA, CDR2 FQGNSA. The CDR3 is made up of 16 amino acids. CDR3 nucleotides: TGTGCCAGCAGCTTAGTTACGGGGAGAGACAATCAGCCCCAGCATTTT. It translates to CASSLVTGRDNQPQHF.

The chain is built from TRBV19 and TRBJ2-1; TRBD2 agrees at 8 bases. This CDR3 spans 16 amino acids. Germline-derived CDR1 and CDR2 are LNHDA and SQIVND (reference sequence). Trimming at V came to 3 bases and at J to 8 bases, leaving 12 bases not matched to a gene. DNA for the CDR3: TGTGCCAGTAGTATCTACCCTCCGGGAGGGCCCGATGAGCAGTTCTTC. This sequence encodes CASSIYPPGGPDEQFF.

The rearrangement uses TRBV21-1 and TRBJ2-7; TRBD1 is the table's D call and was not checked against the DNA. TRBV21-1 is noted as a pseudogene. This CDR3 is 14 amino acids long. The CDR3 coding sequence is TGTGCCAGCAGCAAGGGCCCAGAAGACTACGAGCAGTACTTC. Its protein product is CASSKGPEDYEQYF.

The chain couples TRBV2 to TRBJ1-2, with a weak D call TRBD1 (5 bases). The CDR3 contains 10 residues. CDR1 and CDR2 from the germline V gene are SNHLY and FYNNEI. V gave up 6 bases and J gave up 13 bases, with 12 bases separating them. CDR3 loop: CASRVRVGTF. Here the CDR3 DNA reads TGTGCCAGCAGGGTCAGGGTAGGCACCTTC.

The chain combines TRBV25-1 with TRBJ1-1; 7 positions match TRBD1. Germline trimming cut 3 bases from V and 5 bases from J; bases unmatched to any gene: 12. The CDR3 is 16 amino acids. Germline assignment: CDR1 MGHDK and CDR2 SYGVNS. This chain's CDR3 is CASSDGRLGGTTEAFF. The CDR3 region has the DNA TGTGCCAGCAGTGATGGCCGGTTAGGGGGCACAACTGAAGCTTTCTTT. The entire variable domain, with the rest obtained from reference TRBV25-1 and TRBJ1-1, is as follows: EADIYQTPRYLVIGTGKKITLECSQTMGHDKMYWYQQDPGMELHLIHYSYGVNSTEKGDLSSESTVSRIRTEHFPLTLESARPSHTSQYLCASSDGRLGGTTEAFFGQGTRLTVV.

Only a few counts were recorded for this clone. The chain joins TRBV5-6 to TRBJ1-1, with TRBD1 matching over 7 bases. V shed 1 base and J 1 base; nucleotides not matched to a gene: 10. Germline values: CDR1 SGHDT, CDR2 YYEEEE. CDR3 length: 17 residues. CDR3: CASSLTGQPLWNTEAFF. The CDR3, as DNA: TGTGCCAGCAGCTTGACGGGACAGCCGCTATGGAACACTGAAGCTTTCTTT.

The chain recombines TRBV7-2 with TRBJ2-1; 11 positions match TRBD2. The germline V gene has CDR1 SGHTA and CDR2 FQGNSA. With V trimmed by 2 bases and J by 4 bases, 7 bases remained unmatched. The CDR3 covers 17 residues. CDR3 in amino acids: CASSLTSGGLVYNEQFF. The CDR3 DNA is TGTGCCAGCAGCTTAACTAGCGGGGGCTTGGTATACAATGAGCAGTTCTTC.

This clone came up once. V is TRBV9 and J is TRBJ1-1, with 10 bases matching TRBD1. The CDR3 is made up of 17 amino acids. V gave up 3 bases and J gave up 3 bases; unmatched junction bases: 11. Germline CDR1 SGDLS, CDR2 YYNGEE. CDR3 region: CASSARDRGIWDTEAFF. In DNA form, the CDR3 reads TGTGCCAGCAGCGCCCGGGACAGGGGTATATGGGACACTGAAGCTTTCTTT.

In nucleotides, the CDR3 is TGTGCCAGCAGCTTAGAAGGGACTCTTTCCACCTATGGCTACACCTTC. Encoded protein: CASSLEGTLSTYGYTF. The rearrangement uses TRBV7-9 and TRBJ1-2, with D perhaps matching TRBD1 (5 bases). Trimming cost V 1 base and J 4 bases, with 16 bases left between them. The CDR3 sequence is 16 residues long. From germline, CDR1 is SEHNR and CDR2 FQNEAQ (reference sequence).

This sequence joins TRBV19 and TRBJ1-1; D is possibly TRBD1 (6 bases). V was trimmed by 7 bases and J by 5 bases, leaving 20 bases between them. The length of the CDR3 is 15 residues. Germline V gene sequence: CDR1 LNHDA, CDR2 SQIVND (reference sequence). The chain's CDR3 is CASTEQGGFKTEAFF. CDR3 DNA sequence: TGTGCCAGTACAGAACAGGGTGGGTTTAAAACTGAAGCTTTCTTT.

V usage is TRBV7-2 and J usage is TRBJ1-3; D unresolved. Germline CDR1 SGHTA, CDR2 FQGNSA. The length of the CDR3 is 14 residues. Trimming shortened V by 4 bases and J by 0 bases, and 7 bases separated the two germline ends. The CDR3 reads CASSSPSSGNTIYF. Written as DNA, the CDR3 is TGTGCCAGCAGCTCTCCGAGCTCTGGAAACACCATATATTTT.

The chain links TRBV7-7 to TRBJ1-3; 9 bases are shared with TRBD1. V lost 5 bases and J lost 3; bases outside the gene matches: 8. CDR3 length equals 16 residues. Germline V gives CDR1 SSHAT, CDR2 FNYEAQ (reference sequence). CDR3 sequence (DNA): TGTGCCAGCAGCCTACAACAGGGGGCCGATGGAAACACCATATATTTT. Amino acid sequence: CASSLQQGADGNTIYF. Based on the CDR3 plus reference TRBV7-7 and TRBJ1-3, the full variable domain is GAGVSQSPRYKVTKRGQDVTLRCDPISSHATLYWYQQALGQGPEFLTYFNYEAQPDKSGLPSDRFSAERPEGSISTLTIQRTEQRDSAMYRCASSLQQGADGNTIYFGEGSWLTVV.

This clone has only one observation. The chain links TRBV6-1 to TRBJ2-7, with D tentatively TRBD2 (6 bases). The CDR3 extends over 14 amino acids. V gave up 2 bases and J gave up 3 bases, with 11 bases separating them. Germline loops: CDR1 MNHNS, CDR2 SASEGT. The CDR3 loop is CASSEPWRGYEQYF. DNA for the CDR3: TGTGCCAGCAGTGAACCGTGGCGGGGCTACGAGCAGTACTTC.

This clone has just one count. J is TRBJ1-4 and V is TRBV5-1; tentative D call: TRBD1 (6 bases). From germline, CDR1 is SGHRS and CDR2 YFSETQ. CDR3 length: 16 amino acids. Trimming took off 2 bases at V and 7 bases at J, with 18 bases between the two ends. CDR3 amino acids: CASSFDPGVGGEKLFF. The CDR3, as DNA: TGCGCCAGCAGCTTCGACCCCGGGGTAGGGGGTGAAAAACTGTTTTTT.

V gene TRBV18 combines with J gene TRBJ2-7, with TRBD1 matching 7 bases. V was clipped by 5 bases and J by 3 bases; unmatched bases: 10. The CDR3 sequence is 15 residues long. CDR1 KGHSH and CDR2 LQKENI come from the germline V gene. The CDR3 coding sequence is TGTGCCAGCTCAGAGAGACAGGGCGGCGACTACGAGCAGTACTTC. It is translated as CASSERQGGDYEQYF.

CDR3 coding DNA: TGTGCCAGCAGCTTAGCGCGTGCAGGGGGAGCTAACTATGGCTACACCTTC. This codes for CASSLARAGGANYGYTF. This chain connects TRBV7-9 to TRBJ1-2; 7 positions match TRBD1. CDR3 length: 17 amino acids. In germline, CDR1 is SEHNR, CDR2 FQNEAQ (reference sequence). The V segment lost 0 bases and the J segment 0 bases; nucleotides outside the gene matches: 7.

V gene TRBV4-3 combines with J gene TRBJ1-2; maybe TRBD1 (5 bases). This CDR3 has 14 amino acids. The germline gives CDR1 LGHNA, CDR2 YSLEER. Between the trimmed V and J ends, which lost 3 bases and 4 bases, there was a span of 12 bases. DNA for the CDR3: TGCGCCAGCAGCCAGGGGCAGGGCTCCTATGGCTACACCTTC. Translating it yields CASSQGQGSYGYTF.

This chain joins TRBV6-5 and TRBJ1-2; D ambiguous. V was clipped by 9 bases and J by 1 base, with 12 bases between them. The CDR3 is 13 amino acids. Germline CDR1 MNHEY, CDR2 SVGAGI. The CDR3 DNA follows: TGTGCCAGTTACCCTGGCTTTAACTATGGCTACACCTTC. Amino acids: CASYPGFNYGYTF.

The rearrangement links TRBV7-3 to TRBJ2-7; D may be TRBD1 (7 bases). Germline V lookup: CDR1 SGHTA, CDR2 FQGTGA. The CDR3 totals 15 residues. The V and J ends lost 7 bases and 2 bases respectively, with 18 bases between them. The CDR3 here is CASKVSGGGPYEQYF. For the CDR3, the DNA is TGTGCCAGCAAAGTATCAGGGGGAGGCCCCTACGAGCAGTACTTC.

V is TRBV19 and J is TRBJ1-2; D is uncertain. The CDR3 is 13 amino acids. The germline gives CDR1 LNHDA, CDR2 SQIVND (reference sequence). The V and J ends lost 2 bases and 9 bases respectively, with 13 bases between them. CDR3 sequence: CASSITALLSYTF. CDR3 bases: TGTGCCAGTAGTATAACAGCCCTGCTCAGCTACACCTTC.

This sequence joins TRBV4-3 and TRBJ2-2; D is undetermined. Germline V lookup: CDR1 LGHNA, CDR2 YSLEER. The V and J ends lost 1 base and 8 bases respectively, with 5 bases between them. The CDR3 runs 12 residues. The CDR3 DNA reads as TGCGCCAGCAGCCAAGTTTCTGGGGAGCTGTTTTTT. Encoded protein: CASSQVSGELFF.

This chain uses TRBV5-4 with TRBJ1-4; D call uncertain. CDR1 is SGHNT and CDR2 is YYREEE in the germline V gene (reference sequence). Trimming stripped 0 bases from V and 10 bases from J, with 16 bases between. The CDR3 is 15 residues long. The CDR3 reads CASSLDGRVGRKLFF. In nucleotides, the CDR3 is TGTGCCAGCAGCTTGGATGGGCGGGTAGGGAGAAAACTGTTTTTT.

V usage is TRBV7-2 and J usage is TRBJ2-1; weak D call: TRBD1 (9 bases). The CDR3 has 14 residues. From germline, CDR1 is SGHTA and CDR2 FQGNSA. V was cut by 5 bases and J by 9 bases, with 17 bases left in between. The CDR3 here is CASSGQGREVEQFF. CDR3 DNA sequence: TGTGCCAGCAGCGGACAGGGGCGGGAGGTTGAGCAGTTCTTC.

The rearrangement uses TRBV3-1 (or the pseudogene TRBV3-2) and TRBJ2-3, with 9 bases fitting TRBD2. Germline assignment: CDR1 LGHDT and CDR2 YNNKEL (reference sequence). With V trimmed by 0 bases and J by 0 bases, 1 base remained unmatched. The CDR3 length is 16 residues. CDR3 coding DNA: TGTGCCAGCAGCCAAGACCTAGCGGGAAGCACAGATACGCAGTATTTT. This encodes CASSQDLAGSTDTQYF.

The chain carries TRBV19 and TRBJ2-1; D may be TRBD1 (6 bases). Trimming removed 7 bases from V and 8 bases from J, with 15 bases in between. The CDR3 extends over 13 amino acids. Germline lookup yields CDR1 LNHDA and CDR2 SQIVND (reference sequence). The CDR3 sequence: CASTEQGSDEQFF. The DNA of the CDR3 is TGTGCCAGTACCGAGCAGGGGAGCGATGAGCAGTTCTTC.